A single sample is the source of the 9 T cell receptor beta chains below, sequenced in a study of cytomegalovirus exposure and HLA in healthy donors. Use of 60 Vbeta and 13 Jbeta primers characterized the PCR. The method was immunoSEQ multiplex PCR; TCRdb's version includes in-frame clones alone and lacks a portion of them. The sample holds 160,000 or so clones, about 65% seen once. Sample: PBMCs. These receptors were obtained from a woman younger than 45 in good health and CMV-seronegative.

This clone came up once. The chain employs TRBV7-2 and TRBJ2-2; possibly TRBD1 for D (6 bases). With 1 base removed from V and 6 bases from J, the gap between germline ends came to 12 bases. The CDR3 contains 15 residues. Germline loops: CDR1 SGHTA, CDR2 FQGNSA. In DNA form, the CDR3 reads TGTGCCAGCAGCTTAGGGAGCAGGGGTCCCGGGGAGCTGTTTTTT. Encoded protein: CASSLGSRGPGELFF.

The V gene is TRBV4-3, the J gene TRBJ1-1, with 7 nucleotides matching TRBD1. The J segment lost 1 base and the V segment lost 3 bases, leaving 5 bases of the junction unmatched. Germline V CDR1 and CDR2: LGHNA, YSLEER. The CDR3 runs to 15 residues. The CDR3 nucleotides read TGCGCCAGCAGCCACCTACAGGGGTCGAACACTGAAGCTTTCTTT. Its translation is CASSHLQGSNTEAFF.

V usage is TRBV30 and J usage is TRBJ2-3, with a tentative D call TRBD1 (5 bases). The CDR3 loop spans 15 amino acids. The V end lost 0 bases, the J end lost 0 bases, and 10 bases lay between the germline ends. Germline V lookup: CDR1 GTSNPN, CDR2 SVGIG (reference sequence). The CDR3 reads CAWSVQGVSTDTQYF. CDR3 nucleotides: TGTGCCTGGAGTGTTCAAGGGGTCAGCACAGATACGCAGTATTTT.

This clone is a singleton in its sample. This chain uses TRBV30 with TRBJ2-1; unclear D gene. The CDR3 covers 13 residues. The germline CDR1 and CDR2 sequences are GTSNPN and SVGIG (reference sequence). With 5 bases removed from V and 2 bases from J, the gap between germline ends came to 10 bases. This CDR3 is CAWSSGPYNEQFF. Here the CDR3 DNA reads TGTGCCTGGTCGTCTGGGCCCTACAATGAGCAGTTCTTC.

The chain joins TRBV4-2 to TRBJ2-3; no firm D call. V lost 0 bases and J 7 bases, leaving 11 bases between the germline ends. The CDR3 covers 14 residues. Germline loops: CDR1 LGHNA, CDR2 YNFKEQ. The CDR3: CASSQDSNVNTQYF. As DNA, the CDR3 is TGTGCCAGCAGCCAAGATAGTAATGTAAATACGCAGTATTTT.

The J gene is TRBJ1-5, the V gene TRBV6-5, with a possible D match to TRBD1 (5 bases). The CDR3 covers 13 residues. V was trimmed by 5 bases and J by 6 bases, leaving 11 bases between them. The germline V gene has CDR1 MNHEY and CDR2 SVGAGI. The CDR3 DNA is TGTGCCAGCAGTCTCAGGGAGGGTCAGCCCCAGCATTTT. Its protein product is CASSLREGQPQHF.

CDR3 sequence reads: CASSLTSGRMTDTQYF. The DNA for the CDR3 is TGTGCCAGCAGCTTGACTAGCGGGAGAATGACAGATACGCAGTATTTT. The chain carries TRBV5-4 and TRBJ2-3; 11 nucleotides align to TRBD2. Losses at the gene ends were 1 base for V and 3 bases for J; bases not matched to a gene: 4. The CDR3 consists of 16 residues. The germline V gene encodes CDR1 SGHNT and CDR2 YYREEE (reference sequence).

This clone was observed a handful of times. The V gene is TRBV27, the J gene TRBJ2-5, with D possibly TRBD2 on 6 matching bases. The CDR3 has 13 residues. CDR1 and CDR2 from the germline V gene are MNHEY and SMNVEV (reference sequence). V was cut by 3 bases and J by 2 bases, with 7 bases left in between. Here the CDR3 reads CASSFGGQETQYF. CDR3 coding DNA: TGTGCCAGCAGTTTTGGAGGGCAAGAGACCCAGTACTTC.

The CDR3 protein is CASSLHSGTNTGELFF. The CDR3 bases are TGTGCCAGCAGTTTACACAGCGGGACGAACACCGGGGAGCTGTTTTTT. This chain connects TRBV28 to TRBJ2-2; TRBD2 aligns across 7 bases. This CDR3 contains 16 residues. Germline CDR1 MDHEN, CDR2 SYDVKM. Trimming at V came to 2 bases and at J to 0 bases, leaving 3 bases not matched to a gene. Based on the CDR3 plus reference TRBV28 and TRBJ2-2, the full variable domain is DVKVTQSSRYLVKRTGEKVFLECVQDMDHENMFWYRQDPGLGLRLIYFSYDVKMKEKGDIPEGYSVSREKKERFSLILESASTNQTSMYLCASSLHSGTNTGELFFGEGSRLTVL.